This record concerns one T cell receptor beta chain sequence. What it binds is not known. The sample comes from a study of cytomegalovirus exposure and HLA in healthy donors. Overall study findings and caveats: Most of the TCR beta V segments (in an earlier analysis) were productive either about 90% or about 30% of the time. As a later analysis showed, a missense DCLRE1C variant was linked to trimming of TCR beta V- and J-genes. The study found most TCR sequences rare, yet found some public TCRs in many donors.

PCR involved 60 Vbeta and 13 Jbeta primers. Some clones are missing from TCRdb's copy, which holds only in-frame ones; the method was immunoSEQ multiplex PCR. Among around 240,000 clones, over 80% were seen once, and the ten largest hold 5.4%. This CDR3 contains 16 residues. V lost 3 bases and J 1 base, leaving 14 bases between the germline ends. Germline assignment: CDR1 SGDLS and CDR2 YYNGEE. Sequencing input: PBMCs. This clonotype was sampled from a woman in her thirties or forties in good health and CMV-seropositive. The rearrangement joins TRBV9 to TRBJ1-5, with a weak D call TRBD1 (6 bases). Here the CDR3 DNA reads TGTGCCAGCAGCGAGGGGGGGGGAAAAAGCAATCAGCCCCAGCATTTT. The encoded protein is CASSEGGGKSNQPQHF. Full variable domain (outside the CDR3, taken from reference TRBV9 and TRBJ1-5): DSGVTQTPKHLITATGQRVTLRCSPRSGDLSVYWYQQSLDQGLQFLIQYYNGEERAKGNILERFSAQQFPDLHSELNLSSLELGDSALYFCASSEGGGKSNQPQHFGDGTRLSIL.